The T cell receptor (beta chain) described here comes from a study of blood T cell repertoires in COVID-19. Background on the study: Samples representing acute and convalescent COVID-19 were sourced from the United States, Italy and Spain. Nucleic acid was either cDNA or gDNA, and it came from T cells, B-cell-depleted T cells, or PBMCs.

Patients in Seattle were enrolled during active infection, then followed longitudinally. The repertoire was sequenced with immunoSEQ multiplex PCR; TCRdb's copy has only in-frame clones and lacks some. The profile covers around 140,000 clones, with approximately 90% appearing a single time and roughly 2.5% taken by the ten largest. V was pared by 1 base and J by 5 bases, with 14 bases between. Germline CDR1 is LNHDA and CDR2 is SQIVND (reference sequence). The length of the CDR3 is 15 residues. Source material: peripheral blood. The sequence was obtained from a human donor with COVID-19, enrolled during active disease. The donor label of this sample is uncertain. The rearrangement uses TRBV19 and TRBJ1-2; D not resolved. The CDR3 region is CASSIGRTVSYGYTF. The DNA for the CDR3 is TGTGCCAGTAGTATAGGGAGAACGGTTTCTTATGGCTACACCTTC. The whole variable domain, filled in from reference TRBV19 and TRBJ1-2, reads DGGITQSPKYLFRKEGQNVTLSCEQNLNHDAMYWYRQDPGQGLRLIYYSQIVNDFQKGDIAEGYSVSREKKESFPLTVTSAQKNPTAFYLCASSIGRTVSYGYTFGSGTRLTVV.